This section outlines one T cell receptor (beta chain) sequence together with its context. Only one count was recorded for this clone. The clone's antigen remains unknown. Per-nucleotide qualities are absent, and no much larger clonotype sits a single base away. In the ViraFEST assay, PBMC were stimulated with viral peptide pools, and TCR sequencing was then used to find antigen-specific CD4+ T cell clonotypes based on their expansion. After about 10 days of culture, CD4+ T cells were isolated with the EasySep CD4+ T cell isolation kit. Each participant received two doses of an mRNA SARS-CoV-2 vaccine, either BNT162b2 or mRNA-1273. Healthy vaccine recipients had no prior SARS-CoV-2 infection, confirmed by negative nucleocapsid antibodies before and after vaccination. About 1.8 million PBMC per well were cultured with approximately 10 ug/ml peptides in IMDM containing 5% human AB serum, 8.5 to 10 IU/ml IL-2 and gentamicin. Half of the culture medium was replaced with fresh IL-2-containing medium on days 3 and 7. Unless noted otherwise, every peptide stimulation condition was grown in triplicate wells. PBMC were separated from whole blood using Ficoll-Paque Plus gradient centrifugation and were then either cryopreserved at -140C or used fresh. The spike proteins of SARS-CoV-2 and of the common cold coronaviruses HCoV-NL63, HCoV-OC43 and HCoV-229E were spanned by overlapping peptide pools. The QIAamp micro DNA kit was used to extract genomic DNA from the cultured CD4+ T cells.

Libraries came from the immunoSEQ multiplex PCR assay. DNA from the cultured, isolated CD4+ T cells was subjected to TCR beta CDR3 sequencing. The study's processing was this. Non-productive TCR sequences were discarded, and reads were trimmed to the CDR3 region, with only CDR3s of 7 or more amino acids retained. The MANAFEST web app was used to identify antigen-specific clonotypes by comparing expansion in peptide wells with expansion in reference cultures. For clones to be considered positive, expansion at FDR<0.05 versus reference and all other wells, an odds ratio above 5, and a frequency above 0.1% in two replicate wells were required. A clonotype was called cross-reactive if it was significantly expanded both in SARS-CoV-2 spike wells and in at least one common cold coronavirus spike condition. CDR3 similarity was assessed by Levenshtein distance with the stringdist R package, and unrooted trees were built with ape in R 3.6.1. TCRdb retrieved this table from immuneACCESS and kept in-frame rearrangements only. Not all clones are present; in checked studies, unresolved V genes account for under half, and no reason is known for the remainder. The DNA was the basis for D and trimming; V, J and clone size are from that table. In this sample the table shows 75,000 or so clones, under 85% of which occur a single time. Together, the top ten hold more than 0.95% of the sample.

This entry belongs to a study of vaccination effects on CD4 cells after COVID-19 (dated by TCRdb to between 2021 and 2024). With regard to the full study: Across the study, the median time from the second dose to post-vaccine sampling was 72 days (range 14 to 241). In both COVID-19 convalescent patients and infection-naive vaccine recipients, the study compared SARS-CoV-2 spike-specific CD4+ TCR repertoires from before mRNA vaccination with those from after it. Altogether, around 11 COVID-19 convalescent patients and a few SARS-CoV-2-naive healthy vaccine recipients made up the full study. The Oncomine TCR Beta short-read assay on an Illumina iSeq 100 was used to sequence cultures from other donors in the study.

Based on the germline V gene, the CDR1 and CDR2 sequences are SGHRS and YFSETQ. V is cut by 5 bases and J by 8 bases, and the space between the germline ends is 19 bases. The CDR3 runs 14 amino acids, cysteine and phenylalanine included. CDR3 DNA only is kept here, 42 bases in frame from base 1. What the research found in general, with its limitations: Clones induced by infection and clones induced by vaccination both contracted markedly at late timepoints after vaccination, which fits with T cell responses waning over time. The study was limited by a small number of convalescent patients, and early post-infection timepoints were lacking. Among healthy vaccine recipients, nearly all vaccine-induced clones were SARS-CoV-2 mono-reactive, and just 1 of 255 was cross-reactive with common cold coronaviruses.

The sample was CD4+ T cells from PBMCs cultured with HCoV-OC43 spike peptides, taken after COVID-19 vaccination. Interpreted using the paper, the cell subset or site label stands for: HCoV-OC43 spike overlapping peptide pool stimulation. The receptor comes from a human donor who received a COVID-19 vaccine. Here the chain combines TRBV5-1 and TRBJ1-2; a tentative D match to TRBD1 spans 5 bases. The CDR3 protein: CASRDRSGIEGYTF. The nucleotides are TGCGCCAGCAGAGACAGATCCGGAATCGAGGGCTACACCTTC.